These T cell receptor beta chains were read from a single sample in a study of identical twins. Using its own MiXCR run on the 5' RACE reads, TCRdb lists one record per CDR3 protein. The repertoire holds 700,000 or so distinct CDR3 sequences, with 21% as singletons. These sequences were also reported in another study, on T cells expressing NK-cell markers.

The sequencing sample was made of PBMCs. These receptors all come from a woman younger than 30 in good health. CDR3s include the opening cysteine and the closing phenylalanine or tryptophan. Fields, in order: CDR3 DNA, CDR3 protein, clone size, J gene, D gene, V gene. A D gene is named only where the DNA matches it firmly. Clone size appears in some rows only: once, few, many, or a class for an expanded clone.

CDR3nt: TGCGCCAGCAGCTCGGTCGAGAGGGCCAGGGGCAATGAGCAGTTCTTC
CDR3aa: CASSSVERARGNEQFF
abundance: few
j_gene: TRBJ2-1
d_gene: .
v_gene: TRBV5-1

CDR3nt: TGTGCCAGCAGCTTAGTGCGGGATGGCTACACCTTC
CDR3aa: CASSLVRDGYTF
abundance: .
j_gene: TRBJ1-2
d_gene: .
v_gene: TRBV7-8

CDR3nt: TGTGCCAGCAGCTACGGCCAGGGGGAGCTAACCGAGCAGTACTTC
CDR3aa: CASSYGQGELTEQYF
abundance: few
j_gene: TRBJ2-7
d_gene: TRBD1
v_gene: TRBV5-6

CDR3nt: TGTGCCAGCAGAAGATCGGGCGTCTCCTACAATGAGCAGTTCTTC
CDR3aa: CASRRSGVSYNEQFF
abundance: many
j_gene: TRBJ2-1
d_gene: .
v_gene: TRBV6-1

CDR3nt: TGCGCCAGCAGCTTGGATAGAGGCTCTGGGGCCAACGTCCTGACTTTC
CDR3aa: CASSLDRGSGANVLTF
abundance: few
j_gene: TRBJ2-6
d_gene: .
v_gene: TRBV5-1

CDR3nt: TGTGCCAGCAGCTTAGCGTTTCTCGAGCAGTACTTC
CDR3aa: CASSLAFLEQYF
abundance: many
j_gene: TRBJ2-7
d_gene: .
v_gene: TRBV7-9

CDR3nt: TGTGCCAGCAGCACGGGGACTAGCTCCTACAATGAGCAGTTCTTC
CDR3aa: CASSTGTSSYNEQFF
abundance: few
j_gene: TRBJ2-1
d_gene: TRBD2
v_gene: TRBV3-1

CDR3nt: TGCGCCAGCAGCTCCCGGGACCGAGGCACAGATACGCAGTATTTT
CDR3aa: CASSSRDRGTDTQYF
abundance: .
j_gene: TRBJ2-3
d_gene: .
v_gene: TRBV5-1

CDR3nt: TGCAGTGCTAGGGGGAACATGGGCAATCAGCCCCAGCATTTT
CDR3aa: CSARGNMGNQPQHF
abundance: .
j_gene: TRBJ1-5
d_gene: .
v_gene: TRBV20-1

CDR3nt: TGTGCCAGCAGCGGCAGGACAGGGTCTGGGGCCAACGTCCTGACTTTC
CDR3aa: CASSGRTGSGANVLTF
abundance: .
j_gene: TRBJ2-6
d_gene: TRBD1
v_gene: TRBV7-9

CDR3nt: TGTGCCAGTACTGACAGGGGCCCCCAAGAGACCCAGTACTTC
CDR3aa: CASTDRGPQETQYF
abundance: few
j_gene: TRBJ2-5
d_gene: TRBD1
v_gene: TRBV12-3/TRBV12-4

CDR3nt: TGTGCCAGCAGCTTAAGGCGGGACCGAATAACCTACGAGCAGTACTTC
CDR3aa: CASSLRRDRITYEQYF
abundance: few
j_gene: TRBJ2-7
d_gene: .
v_gene: TRBV7-8

CDR3nt: TGTGCCAGCAGTTTGTCAGTGGCGTATGGCTACACCTTC
CDR3aa: CASSLSVAYGYTF
abundance: many
j_gene: TRBJ1-2
d_gene: .
v_gene: TRBV12-3/TRBV12-4

CDR3nt: TGTGCCAGCAGCTCGTCCCGGGGGGCGGGAGCACACTACGAGCAGTACTTC
CDR3aa: CASSSSRGAGAHYEQYF
abundance: .
j_gene: TRBJ2-7
d_gene: .
v_gene: TRBV7-9

CDR3nt: TGCGCCAGCAGTGAGGGGGGGACAGCTGAAGCTTTCTTT
CDR3aa: CASSEGGTAEAFF
abundance: few
j_gene: TRBJ1-1
d_gene: TRBD1
v_gene: TRBV10-1

CDR3nt: TGTGCCAGTAGTGCCTCGACTAGCGGGAGGGCCCGGTTCTTC
CDR3aa: CASSASTSGRARFF
abundance: few
j_gene: TRBJ2-1
d_gene: TRBD2
v_gene: TRBV19

CDR3nt: TGTGCCAGCAGCAGACCCCGAGTGCGGGGGGGAGGGAGCTCCTACAATGAGCAGTTCTTC
CDR3aa: CASSRPRVRGGGSSYNEQFF
abundance: .
j_gene: TRBJ2-1
d_gene: TRBD2
v_gene: TRBV11-1

CDR3nt: TGTGCCAGCAGCTTACCCCCTCATACTAGCGGGAAGGTCAATGAGCAGTTCTTC
CDR3aa: CASSLPPHTSGKVNEQFF
abundance: few
j_gene: TRBJ2-1
d_gene: TRBD2
v_gene: TRBV11-2

CDR3nt: TGCGCCAGCAGCCCACGTCCGGGGGGGCCCTACGAGCAGTACTTC
CDR3aa: CASSPRPGGPYEQYF
abundance: .
j_gene: TRBJ2-7
d_gene: TRBD2
v_gene: TRBV5-1

CDR3nt: TGTGCCAGCAGCTTAGGGTCTAGCGGGACCCCCGAGCAGTTCTTC
CDR3aa: CASSLGSSGTPEQFF
abundance: few
j_gene: TRBJ2-1
d_gene: TRBD2
v_gene: TRBV11-2

CDR3nt: TGTGCCAGCTGGGGACAGGGGGGCAATGAGCAGTTCTTC
CDR3aa: CASWGQGGNEQFF
abundance: .
j_gene: TRBJ2-1
d_gene: TRBD1
v_gene: TRBV6-1

CDR3nt: TGTGCCACGCAGACAGGGCCACTCAATCAGCCCCAGCATTTT
CDR3aa: CATQTGPLNQPQHF
abundance: .
j_gene: TRBJ1-5
d_gene: TRBD1
v_gene: TRBV6-1

CDR3nt: TGCAGTGCAGGACTAGCGGGGGGCTTAGAGACCCAGTACTTC
CDR3aa: CSAGLAGGLETQYF
abundance: few
j_gene: TRBJ2-5
d_gene: TRBD2
v_gene: TRBV20-1

CDR3nt: TGTGCCAGCAGCTTCGGGACGTTTGAAGCTTTCTTT
CDR3aa: CASSFGTFEAFF
abundance: few
j_gene: TRBJ1-1
d_gene: .
v_gene: TRBV5-6

CDR3nt: TGTGCCAGTAGTGACCACAGGGACGAGCAGTACTTC
CDR3aa: CASSDHRDEQYF
abundance: .
j_gene: TRBJ2-7
d_gene: .
v_gene: TRBV19

CDR3nt: TGTGCCAGCAGCTCGCCCACGGGGATAGCCCGGGACAATGAGCAGTTCTTC
CDR3aa: CASSSPTGIARDNEQFF
abundance: few
j_gene: TRBJ2-1
d_gene: .
v_gene: TRBV5-6

CDR3nt: TGTGCCAGCAGCCTGATAATGAACACCGGGGAGCTGTTTTTT
CDR3aa: CASSLIMNTGELFF
abundance: .
j_gene: TRBJ2-2
d_gene: .
v_gene: TRBV7-9

CDR3nt: TGCGCCAGCACGCCTTGGACAGACAACTTCTATGGCTACACCTTC
CDR3aa: CASTPWTDNFYGYTF
abundance: few
j_gene: TRBJ1-2
d_gene: .
v_gene: TRBV5-1

CDR3nt: TGCAGCGGTAGCGGGCCCTGGGGGGATACGCAGTATTTT
CDR3aa: CSGSGPWGDTQYF
abundance: once
j_gene: TRBJ2-3
d_gene: TRBD2
v_gene: TRBV29-1

CDR3nt: TGCGCCAGCAGCCAAGATCCGGGAGGGAGATACAATGAGCAGTTCTTC
CDR3aa: CASSQDPGGRYNEQFF
abundance: .
j_gene: TRBJ2-1
d_gene: TRBD2
v_gene: TRBV4-3

CDR3nt: TGTGCCAGCAGCTTGGGGGGTTTCAACGAGCAGTACTTC
CDR3aa: CASSLGGFNEQYF
abundance: .
j_gene: TRBJ2-7
d_gene: .
v_gene: TRBV7-9

CDR3nt: TGTGCCAGCAGTCTGGACAGGAGGACTGAAGCTTTCTTT
CDR3aa: CASSLDRRTEAFF
abundance: .
j_gene: TRBJ1-1
d_gene: TRBD1
v_gene: TRBV28

CDR3nt: TGTGCCGGTCTTCGTAGCTCCTACAATGAGCAGTTCTTC
CDR3aa: CAGLRSSYNEQFF
abundance: .
j_gene: TRBJ2-1
d_gene: .
v_gene: TRBV30

CDR3nt: TGCAGCGTTGAATTCCGGGCCTACACCGGGGAGCTGTTTTTT
CDR3aa: CSVEFRAYTGELFF
abundance: few
j_gene: TRBJ2-2
d_gene: .
v_gene: TRBV29-1

CDR3nt: TGTGCCAGTAGTCCACACAGGGTTCAGAAGGGGACGGATGAGCAGTTCTTC
CDR3aa: CASSPHRVQKGTDEQFF
abundance: many
j_gene: TRBJ2-1
d_gene: .
v_gene: TRBV19

CDR3nt: TGTGCCAGCAGTTTAGCGCGGGGGGGGGCCGGGCCCTACGAGCAGTACTTC
CDR3aa: CASSLARGGAGPYEQYF
abundance: .
j_gene: TRBJ2-7
d_gene: TRBD2
v_gene: TRBV12-3/TRBV12-4

CDR3nt: TGCAGTGCTAGGATCGCGGGAGTATTGTACGAGCAGTACTTC
CDR3aa: CSARIAGVLYEQYF
abundance: few
j_gene: TRBJ2-7
d_gene: TRBD2
v_gene: TRBV20-1

CDR3nt: TGCGCCAGCAGCTTGGCCCGGACGGGCGGACCTGGGGCCAGCGTCCTGACTTTC
CDR3aa: CASSLARTGGPGASVLTF
abundance: .
j_gene: TRBJ2-6
d_gene: .
v_gene: TRBV5-1

CDR3nt: TGCAGTGCTAGAGAGGGTAGCGGGGACTCCTACGAGCAGTACTTC
CDR3aa: CSAREGSGDSYEQYF
abundance: .
j_gene: TRBJ2-7
d_gene: TRBD2
v_gene: TRBV20-1

CDR3nt: TGTGCCAGCAGAGTGAACGCCGGAGCGGGAGGCTCCAATGAGCAGTTCTTC
CDR3aa: CASRVNAGAGGSNEQFF
abundance: .
j_gene: TRBJ2-1
d_gene: TRBD2
v_gene: TRBV25-1

CDR3nt: TGTGCCAGCAGTGACGGGGGGGTCGGAAACACCATATATTTT
CDR3aa: CASSDGGVGNTIYF
abundance: .
j_gene: TRBJ1-3
d_gene: .
v_gene: TRBV6-1

CDR3nt: TGTGCCAGCAGCCGTTCCCCCAGAGCTTCTGGGGCCAACGTCCTGACTTTC
CDR3aa: CASSRSPRASGANVLTF
abundance: few
j_gene: TRBJ2-6
d_gene: .
v_gene: TRBV3-1

CDR3nt: TGCAGTGACGGTCGAGATGAAGCTTTCTTT
CDR3aa: CSDGRDEAFF
abundance: few
j_gene: TRBJ1-1
d_gene: .
v_gene: TRBV20-1

CDR3nt: TGTGCCAGCAGCTCACCTCGCACCGGGACTAGCGGGAACTACAATGAGCAGTTCTTC
CDR3aa: CASSSPRTGTSGNYNEQFF
abundance: .
j_gene: TRBJ2-1
d_gene: TRBD2
v_gene: TRBV11-2

CDR3nt: TGTGCCAGCAGCGTACAGGTCTCTGGAAACACCATATATTTT
CDR3aa: CASSVQVSGNTIYF
abundance: few
j_gene: TRBJ1-3
d_gene: .
v_gene: TRBV3-1

CDR3nt: TGCGCCAGCAGCTTGGCTTTAGGAAGCGGGGGTACAGATACGCAGTATTTT
CDR3aa: CASSLALGSGGTDTQYF
abundance: .
j_gene: TRBJ2-3
d_gene: TRBD2
v_gene: TRBV5-1

CDR3nt: TGTGCCAGCAGGACAGGGGGCGGTGGGTATACGCAGTATTTT
CDR3aa: CASRTGGGGYTQYF
abundance: .
j_gene: TRBJ2-3
d_gene: TRBD1
v_gene: TRBV25-1

CDR3nt: TGTGCCAGCAGCCCAGCCCGGGGGGCCAGGAATGAGCAGTTCTTC
CDR3aa: CASSPARGARNEQFF
abundance: many
j_gene: TRBJ2-1
d_gene: .
v_gene: TRBV12-3/TRBV12-4

CDR3nt: TGTGCCAGCAGTGAAGAAGGACGCCTCCAAGAGACCCAGTACTTC
CDR3aa: CASSEEGRLQETQYF
abundance: few
j_gene: TRBJ2-5
d_gene: .
v_gene: TRBV6-1

CDR3nt: TGTGCCAGCAGTGGGGGGCCGAAAGAGACCCAGTACTTC
CDR3aa: CASSGGPKETQYF
abundance: .
j_gene: TRBJ2-5
d_gene: .
v_gene: TRBV12-3/TRBV12-4

CDR3nt: TGTGCCAGCAGCCAAGTAGATGGGCGCACAGATACGCAGTATTTT
CDR3aa: CASSQVDGRTDTQYF
abundance: .
j_gene: TRBJ2-3
d_gene: .
v_gene: TRBV3-1

CDR3nt: TGTGCCACCAGCAGAGATGGGGGCAGCCAGCCCCAGCATTTT
CDR3aa: CATSRDGGSQPQHF
abundance: .
j_gene: TRBJ1-5
d_gene: .
v_gene: TRBV15

CDR3nt: TGCGCCAGCAGTGAGTCGGTCGTACAGGGTCGAAACGAGCAGTACTTC
CDR3aa: CASSESVVQGRNEQYF
abundance: few
j_gene: TRBJ2-7
d_gene: .
v_gene: TRBV10-2

CDR3nt: TGTGCCAGCAGCTCGCTAACCTACGAGCAGTACTTC
CDR3aa: CASSSLTYEQYF
abundance: many
j_gene: TRBJ2-7
d_gene: .
v_gene: TRBV7-2

CDR3nt: TGTGCCAGCAGTTCTAGGAATGAGCAGTTCTTC
CDR3aa: CASSSRNEQFF
abundance: many
j_gene: TRBJ2-1
d_gene: .
v_gene: TRBV12-3/TRBV12-4

CDR3nt: TGTGCCAGCAGTCCCGGGACTAACTCCTACGAGCAGTACTTC
CDR3aa: CASSPGTNSYEQYF
abundance: .
j_gene: TRBJ2-7
d_gene: TRBD2
v_gene: TRBV7-6

CDR3nt: TGCAGTGCCAGTCCCTGGGGGGGAGAAACTAATGAAAAACTGTTTTTT
CDR3aa: CSASPWGGETNEKLFF
abundance: .
j_gene: TRBJ1-4
d_gene: .
v_gene: TRBV20-1

CDR3nt: TGTGCCAGCACCGAGAGCGGGAGAGACAATGAGCAGTTCTTC
CDR3aa: CASTESGRDNEQFF
abundance: once
j_gene: TRBJ2-1
d_gene: TRBD2
v_gene: TRBV9

CDR3nt: TGTGCCAGCAGCTTTTGGAGGGATACGCAGTATTTT
CDR3aa: CASSFWRDTQYF
abundance: many
j_gene: TRBJ2-3
d_gene: .
v_gene: TRBV7-2